This T cell receptor (beta chain) was identified during a study of OX40 agonist ivuxolimab in advanced cancers. Here immunoSEQ multiplex PCR was the method, and the copy in TCRdb shows in-frame clones only, minus some. Among 13,000 or so clones listed, 67% were seen once. General study findings and limits: There was clonal expansion of CD4+ and CD8+ blood T cells by week 6 at 0.1 to 3.0 mg/kg. Some patients who did not respond also had low normalized T-cell clonal expansion.

CDR3 length equals 13 residues. Germline V gene data show CDR1 as LNHDA and CDR2 as SQIVND (reference sequence). Trimming pared 3 bases from V and 8 bases from J, leaving 13 bases between. People who had autoimmune disease history or systemic immunosuppression were excluded. To note about this clone: Its antigen is not identified.

The genes are TRBV19 and TRBJ1-2; D gene ambiguous. The clonotype comes from an adult with an advanced solid tumor such as melanoma, head and neck, liver or kidney cancer. The material sequenced was CD4+ or CD8+ T cells sorted from blood, taken in a trial of the OX40 agonist ivuxolimab. CDR3 amino acids: CASSIRRGDGYTF. DNA of the CDR3: TGTGCCAGTAGTATCCGACGGGGAGACGGCTACACCTTC.